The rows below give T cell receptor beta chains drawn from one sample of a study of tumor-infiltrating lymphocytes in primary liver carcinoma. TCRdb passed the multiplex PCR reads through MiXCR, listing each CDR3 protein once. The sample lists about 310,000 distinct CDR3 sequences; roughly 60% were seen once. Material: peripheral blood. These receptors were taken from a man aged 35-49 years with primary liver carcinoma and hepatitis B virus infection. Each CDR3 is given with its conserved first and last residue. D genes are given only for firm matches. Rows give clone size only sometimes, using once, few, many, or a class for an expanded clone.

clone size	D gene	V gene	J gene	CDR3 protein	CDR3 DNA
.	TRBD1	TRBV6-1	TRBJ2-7	CVSSEQGSEQYF	TGTGTCAGCAGTGAACAGGGGTCAGAGCAGTACTTC
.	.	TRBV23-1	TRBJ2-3	CASSQKGDTQYF	TGCGCCAGCAGCCAAAAGGGAGATACGCAGTATTTT
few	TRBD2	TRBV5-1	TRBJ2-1	CASSTSGRANEQFF	TGCGCCAGCAGCACTAGCGGGAGGGCCAATGAGCAGTTCTTC
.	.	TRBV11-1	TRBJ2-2	CASSLAGGLNTGELFF	TGTGCCAGCAGCTTAGCGGGAGGACTGAACACCGGGGAGCTGTTTTTT
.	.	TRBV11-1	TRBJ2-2	CACRETGENTGELFF	TGTGCCTGCCGCGAGACGGGAGAGAACACCGGGGAGCTGTTTTTT
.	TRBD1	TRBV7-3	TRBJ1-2	CASSPTGGSGYTF	TGTGCCAGCAGCCCGACAGGGGGCTCTGGCTACACCTTC
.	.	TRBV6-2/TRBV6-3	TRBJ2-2	CASSSRYKNTGELFF	TGTGCCAGCAGTTCTCGGTACAAGAACACCGGGGAGCTGTTTTTT
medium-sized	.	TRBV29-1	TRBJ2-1	CSAGLDNEQFF	TGCAGCGCCGGACTTGACAATGAGCAGTTCTTC
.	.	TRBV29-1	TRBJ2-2	CSANTGSTGELFF	TGCAGCGCCAATACGGGGAGCACAGGGGAGCTGTTTTTT
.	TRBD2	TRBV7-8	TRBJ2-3	CASSLAAGVETDTQYF	TGTGCCAGCAGCTTAGCAGCGGGAGTGGAGACAGATACGCAGTATTTT
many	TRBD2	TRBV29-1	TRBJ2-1	CSVVGLADNEQFF	TGCAGCGTTGTAGGGCTAGCGGACAATGAGCAGTTCTTC
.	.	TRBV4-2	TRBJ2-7	CASNQDGRRLEQYF	TGTGCCAGCAATCAAGACGGGAGACGCCTCGAGCAGTACTTC
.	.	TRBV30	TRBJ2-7	CACRPGAAYEQYF	TGTGCCTGTAGACCGGGAGCCGCCTACGAGCAGTACTTC
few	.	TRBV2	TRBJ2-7	CASRTSRSSYEQYF	TGTGCCAGCAGGACATCCAGGAGCTCCTACGAGCAGTACTTC
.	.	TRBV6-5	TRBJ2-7	CDSSSLNSYEQYF	TGTGACAGCAGTTCCCTAAATTCTTACGAGCAGTACTTC
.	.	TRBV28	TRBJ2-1	CASIGAYNEQFF	TGTGCCAGCATAGGGGCTTACAATGAGCAGTTCTTC
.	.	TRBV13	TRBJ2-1	CASSSGPALSEQFF	TGTGCCAGCAGCTCCGGGCCGGCCTTAAGTGAGCAGTTCTTC
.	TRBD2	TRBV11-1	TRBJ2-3	CAGSFRLAAGTDTQYF	TGTGCCGGCAGCTTCCGACTAGCGGCGGGCACAGATACGCAGTATTTT
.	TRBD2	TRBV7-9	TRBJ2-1	CASSPGLAESSYDEQFF	TGTGCCAGCAGCCCGGGACTAGCGGAGAGCTCCTACGATGAGCAGTTCTTC
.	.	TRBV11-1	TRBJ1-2	CAINLTGVSYGYTF	TGTGCCATCAACTTGACAGGTGTCTCGTATGGCTACACCTTC
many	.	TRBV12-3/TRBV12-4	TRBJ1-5	CASKRTDSNQPQHF	TGTGCCAGCAAACGAACCGACAGCAATCAGCCCCAGCATTTT
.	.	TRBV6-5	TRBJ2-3	CASSYSTGGADTQYF	TGTGCCAGCAGTTACTCGACGGGCGGCGCAGATACGCAGTATTTT
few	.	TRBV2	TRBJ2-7	CASIPTRTSSYEQYF	TGTGCCAGCATTCCTACCCGTACTAGCTCCTACGAGCAGTACTTC
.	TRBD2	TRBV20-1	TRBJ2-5	CSAGTSGRARETQYF	TGCAGTGCCGGCACTAGCGGGAGGGCCAGAGAGACCCAGTACTTC
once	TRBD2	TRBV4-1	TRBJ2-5	CASSQDRGGGTQYF	TGCGCCAGCAGCCAAGACCGAGGCGGGGGGACCCAGTACTTC
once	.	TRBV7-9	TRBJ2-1	CASRLGRGDYNEQFF	TGTGCCAGCAGGTTAGGTAGGGGGGACTACAATGAGCAGTTCTTC
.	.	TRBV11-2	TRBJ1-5	CARSVNRDQPQQF	TGTGCCAGGAGCGTCAATAGGGATCAGCCCCAGCAATTT
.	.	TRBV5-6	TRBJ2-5	CASSLANGRGETQYF	TGTGCCAGCAGCTTGGCCAACGGGAGAGGGGAGACCCAGTACTTC
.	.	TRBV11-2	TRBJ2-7	CAGSRPERYEQYF	TGTGCCGGCAGCCGACCTGAACGCTACGAGCAGTACTTC
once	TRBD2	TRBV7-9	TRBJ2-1	CASSLAGEITGEQFF	TGTGCCAGCAGCCTAGCGGGAGAGATTACGGGTGAGCAGTTCTTC
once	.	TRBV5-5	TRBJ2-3	CASSLVLGFTDMQYF	TGTGCCAGCAGCTTGGTTTTGGGGTTCACAGATATGCAGTATTTT
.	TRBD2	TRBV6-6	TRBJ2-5	CASSYSTSERAPEAQYF	TGTGCCAGCAGTTACTCGACTAGCGAGAGGGCCCCAGAGGCCCAGTACTTC
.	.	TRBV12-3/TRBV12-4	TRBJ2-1	CASSYSGSYNGQFF	TGTGCCAGCAGTTACTCAGGCTCATACAATGGGCAGTTCTTC
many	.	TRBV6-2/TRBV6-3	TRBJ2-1	CASSYSRVWAHPNNEQFF	TGTGCCAGCAGTTACTCGAGAGTTTGGGCTCATCCTAACAATGAGCAGTTCTTC
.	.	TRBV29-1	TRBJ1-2	CNSAGAAGNYGYTF	TGCAACTCCGCAGGCGCGGCCGGAAACTATGGCTACACCTTC
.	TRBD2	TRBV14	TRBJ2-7	CASSRGVNYEQYF	TGTGCCAGCAGTCGGGGGGTTAACTACGAGCAGTACTTC
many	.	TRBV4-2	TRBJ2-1	CASSQEEWRGGNEQFF	TGTGCCAGCAGCCAAGAAGAGTGGAGGGGGGGCAATGAGCAGTTCTTC
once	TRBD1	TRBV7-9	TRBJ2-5	CASSEETGGLETQYF	TGTGCCAGCAGCGAGGAGACAGGGGGCCTAGAGACCCAGTACTTC
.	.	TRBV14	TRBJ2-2	CASSQVVARELFF	TGTGCCAGCAGCCAAGTTGTGGCCAGGGAGCTGTTTTTT